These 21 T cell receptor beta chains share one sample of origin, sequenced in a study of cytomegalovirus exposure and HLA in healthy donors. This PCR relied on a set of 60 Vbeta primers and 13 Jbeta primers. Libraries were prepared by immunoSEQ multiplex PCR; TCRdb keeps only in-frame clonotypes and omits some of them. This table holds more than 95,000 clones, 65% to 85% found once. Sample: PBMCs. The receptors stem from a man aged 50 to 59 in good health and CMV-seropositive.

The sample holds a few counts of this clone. The CDR3 nucleotides read TGTGCCTGGAGTGTTTTGGGGGGGCGGTCCACAGATACGCAGTATTTT. Protein: CAWSVLGGRSTDTQYF. This chain joins TRBV30 and TRBJ2-3; D is perhaps TRBD2 (7 bases). The CDR3 is made up of 16 amino acids. With 0 bases removed from V and 2 bases from J, the gap between germline ends came to 15 bases. The germline CDR1 and CDR2 sequences are GTSNPN and SVGIG (reference sequence).

CDR3 residues: CAISDGGSGRARRGYEQYF. The CDR3 region has the DNA TGTGCCATCAGTGATGGTGGTAGCGGGAGGGCCCGCCGAGGTTACGAGCAGTACTTC. This chain joins TRBV10-3 and TRBJ2-7; 11 bases match TRBD2. The length of the CDR3 is 19 residues. The J segment lost 4 bases and the V segment lost 3 bases, leaving 17 bases of the junction unmatched. Germline CDR1 reads ENHRY; CDR2 reads SYGVKD.

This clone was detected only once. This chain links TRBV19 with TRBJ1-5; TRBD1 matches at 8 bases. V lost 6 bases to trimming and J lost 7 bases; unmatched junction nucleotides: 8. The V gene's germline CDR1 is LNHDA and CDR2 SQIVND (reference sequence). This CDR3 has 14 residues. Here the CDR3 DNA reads TGTGCCAGTAGCACCTACAGGGGGGAACAGCCCCAGCATTTT. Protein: CASSTYRGEQPQHF.

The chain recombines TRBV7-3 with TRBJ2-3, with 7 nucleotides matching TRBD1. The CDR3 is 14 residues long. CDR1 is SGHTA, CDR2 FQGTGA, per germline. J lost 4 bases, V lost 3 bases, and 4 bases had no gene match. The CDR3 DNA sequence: TGTGCCAGCAGCTTGAGACAGGGCCCAGATACGCAGTATTTT. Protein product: CASSLRQGPDTQYF.

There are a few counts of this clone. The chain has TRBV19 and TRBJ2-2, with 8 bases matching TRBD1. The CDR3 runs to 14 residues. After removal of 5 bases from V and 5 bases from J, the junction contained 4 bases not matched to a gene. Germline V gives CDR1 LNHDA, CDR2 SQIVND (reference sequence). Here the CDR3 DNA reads TGTGCCAGTAGTCCGAGACAGGGGACCGGGGAGCTGTTTTTT. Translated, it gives CASSPRQGTGELFF.

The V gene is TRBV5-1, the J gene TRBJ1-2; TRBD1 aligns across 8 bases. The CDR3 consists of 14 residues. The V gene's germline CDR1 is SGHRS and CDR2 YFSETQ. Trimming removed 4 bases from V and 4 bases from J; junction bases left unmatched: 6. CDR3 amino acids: CASSTQQGVYGYTF. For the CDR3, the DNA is TGCGCCAGCAGCACACAACAGGGGGTCTATGGCTACACCTTC.

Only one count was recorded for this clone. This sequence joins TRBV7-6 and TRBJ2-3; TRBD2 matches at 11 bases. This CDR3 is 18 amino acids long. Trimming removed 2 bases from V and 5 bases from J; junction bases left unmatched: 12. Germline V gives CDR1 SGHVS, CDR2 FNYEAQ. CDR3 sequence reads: CASSLNPYSGRVGDTQYF. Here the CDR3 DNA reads TGTGCCAGCAGCTTAAATCCCTATAGCGGGAGGGTAGGAGATACGCAGTATTTT.

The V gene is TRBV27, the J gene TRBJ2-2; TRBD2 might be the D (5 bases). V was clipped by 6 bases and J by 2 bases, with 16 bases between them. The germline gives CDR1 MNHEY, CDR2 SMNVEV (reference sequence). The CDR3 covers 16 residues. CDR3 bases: TGTGCCAGCAGCAGAGGGCAGACTTTTAACACCGGGGAGCTGTTTTTT. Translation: CASSRGQTFNTGELFF.

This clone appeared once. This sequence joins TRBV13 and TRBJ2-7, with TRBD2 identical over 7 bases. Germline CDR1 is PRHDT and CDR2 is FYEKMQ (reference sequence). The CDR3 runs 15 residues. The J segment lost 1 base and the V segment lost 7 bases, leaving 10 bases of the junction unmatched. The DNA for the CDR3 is TGTGCCAGCACCGTCGGGGGGAGTATTTCCTACGAGCAGTACTTC. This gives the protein CASTVGGSISYEQYF.

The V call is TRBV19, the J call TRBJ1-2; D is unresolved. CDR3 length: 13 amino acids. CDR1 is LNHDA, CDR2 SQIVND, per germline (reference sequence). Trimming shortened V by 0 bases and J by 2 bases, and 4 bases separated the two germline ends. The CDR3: CASSIDSNYGYTF. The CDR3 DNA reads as TGTGCCAGTAGTATAGATTCAAACTATGGCTACACCTTC.

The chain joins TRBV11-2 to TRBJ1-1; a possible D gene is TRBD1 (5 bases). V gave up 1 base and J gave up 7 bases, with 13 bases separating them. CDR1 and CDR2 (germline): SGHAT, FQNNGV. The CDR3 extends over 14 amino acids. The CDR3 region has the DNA TGTGCCAGCAGCTTAGGGGCCAGGGTGGGTGAAGCTTTCTTT. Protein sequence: CASSLGARVGEAFF. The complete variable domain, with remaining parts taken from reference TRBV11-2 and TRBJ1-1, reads EAGVAQSPRYKIIEKRQSVAFWCNPISGHATLYWYQQILGQGPKLLIQFQNNGVVDDSQLPKDRFSAERLKGVDSTLKIQPAKLEDSAVYLCASSLGARVGEAFFGQGTRLTVV.

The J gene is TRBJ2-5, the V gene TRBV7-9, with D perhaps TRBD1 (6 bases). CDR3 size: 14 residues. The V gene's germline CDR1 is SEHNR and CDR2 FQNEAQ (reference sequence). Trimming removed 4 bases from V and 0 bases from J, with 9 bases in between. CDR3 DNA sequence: TGTGCCAGCAGCTCTGGACAGTACCAAGAGACCCAGTACTTC. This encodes CASSSGQYQETQYF.

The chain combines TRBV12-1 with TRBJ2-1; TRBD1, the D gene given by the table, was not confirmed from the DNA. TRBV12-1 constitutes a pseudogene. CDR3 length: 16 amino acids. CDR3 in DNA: TGTGCCAGCAGCTTTGGACAGGTAAGCTCCTACAATGAGCAGTTCTTC. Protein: CASSFGQVSSYNEQFF.

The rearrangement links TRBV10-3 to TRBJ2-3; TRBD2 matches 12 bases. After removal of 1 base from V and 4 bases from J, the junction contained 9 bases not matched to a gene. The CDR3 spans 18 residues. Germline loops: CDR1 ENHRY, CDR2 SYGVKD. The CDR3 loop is CAISEFGGLAGRADTQYF. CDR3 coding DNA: TGTGCCATCAGTGAGTTTGGCGGACTAGCGGGGAGGGCAGATACGCAGTATTTT.

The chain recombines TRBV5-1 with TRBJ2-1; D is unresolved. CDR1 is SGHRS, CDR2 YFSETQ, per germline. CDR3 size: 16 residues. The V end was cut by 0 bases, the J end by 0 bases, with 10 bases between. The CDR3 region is CASSLAERVSYNEQFF. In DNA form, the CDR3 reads TGCGCCAGCAGCTTGGCCGAACGAGTCTCCTACAATGAGCAGTTCTTC.

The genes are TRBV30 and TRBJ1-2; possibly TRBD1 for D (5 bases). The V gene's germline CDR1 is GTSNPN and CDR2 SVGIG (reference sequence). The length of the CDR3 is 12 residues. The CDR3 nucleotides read TGTGCACGACAGAGAACTAACTATGGCTACACCTTC. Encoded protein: CARQRTNYGYTF.

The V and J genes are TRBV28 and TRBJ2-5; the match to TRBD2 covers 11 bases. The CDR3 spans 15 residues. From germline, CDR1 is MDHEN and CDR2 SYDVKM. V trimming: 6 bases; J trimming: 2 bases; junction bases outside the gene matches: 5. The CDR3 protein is CASRLGTSGQETQYF. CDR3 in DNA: TGTGCCAGCAGACTTGGGACTAGCGGACAAGAGACCCAGTACTTC.

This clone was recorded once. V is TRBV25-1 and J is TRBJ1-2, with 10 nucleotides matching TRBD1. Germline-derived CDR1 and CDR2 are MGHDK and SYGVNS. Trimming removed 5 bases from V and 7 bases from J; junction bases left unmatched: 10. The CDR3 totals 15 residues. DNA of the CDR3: TGTGCCAGCAGTTCCATGACAGGGGGCCAAGGTGGCTACACCTTC. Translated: CASSSMTGGQGGYTF.

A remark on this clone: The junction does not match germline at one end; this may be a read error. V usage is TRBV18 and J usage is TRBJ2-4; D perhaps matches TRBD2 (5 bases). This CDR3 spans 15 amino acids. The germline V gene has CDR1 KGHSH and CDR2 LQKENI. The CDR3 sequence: CASSPEELAKNIQHF. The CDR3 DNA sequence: TGTGCCAGCTCACCGGAGGAGCTAGCCAAAAACATTCAGCACTTC.

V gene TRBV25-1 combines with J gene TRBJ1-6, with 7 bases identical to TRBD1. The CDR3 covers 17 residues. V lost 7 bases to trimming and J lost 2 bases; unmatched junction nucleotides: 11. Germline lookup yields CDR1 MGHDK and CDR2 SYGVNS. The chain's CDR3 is CASKRQGLRPYNSPLHF. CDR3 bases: TGTGCCAGCAAACGACAGGGCCTAAGGCCCTATAATTCACCCCTCCACTTT.

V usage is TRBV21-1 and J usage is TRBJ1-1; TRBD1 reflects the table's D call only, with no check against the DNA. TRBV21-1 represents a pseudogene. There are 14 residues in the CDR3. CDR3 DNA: TGTGCCAGCGGAGGACAGGGGCTGAACACTGAAGCTTTCTTT. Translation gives CASGGQGLNTEAFF.